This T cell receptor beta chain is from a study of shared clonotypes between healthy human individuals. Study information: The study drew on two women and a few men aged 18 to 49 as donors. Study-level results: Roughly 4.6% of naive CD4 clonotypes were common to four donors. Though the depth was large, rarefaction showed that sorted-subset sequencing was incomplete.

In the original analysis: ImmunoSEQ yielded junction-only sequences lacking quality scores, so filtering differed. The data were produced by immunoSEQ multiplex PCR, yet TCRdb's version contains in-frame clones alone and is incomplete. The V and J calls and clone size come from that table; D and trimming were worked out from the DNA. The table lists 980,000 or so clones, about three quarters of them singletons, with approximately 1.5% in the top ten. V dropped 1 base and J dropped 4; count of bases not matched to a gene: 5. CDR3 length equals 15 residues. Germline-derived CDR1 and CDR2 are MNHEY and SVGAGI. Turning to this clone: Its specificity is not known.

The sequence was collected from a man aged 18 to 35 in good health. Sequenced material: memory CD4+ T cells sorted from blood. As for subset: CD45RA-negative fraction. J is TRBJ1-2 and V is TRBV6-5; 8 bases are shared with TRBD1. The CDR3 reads CASSYFGQGPYGYTF. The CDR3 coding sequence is TGTGCCAGCAGTTACTTCGGACAGGGACCCTATGGCTACACCTTC.